Below, 30 T cell receptor beta chains from the same sample are listed, as sequenced in a study of blood T cells in healthy people across ages. Together with a sample-barcoded 5' primer, a J-beta primer mix was included in a second PCR lasting about 6 to 11 cycles. A single record per CDR3 protein comes from TCRdb applying MiXCR to the 5' RACE reads. The data hold around 1,000,000 distinct CDR3 sequences, with roughly two fifths observed a single time. The material sequenced was blood. Receptors were obtained from a man aged 18 to 35 in good health.

The chain carries TRBV20-1 and TRBJ2-1; 7 bases fit TRBD2. V was pared by 5 bases and J by 4 bases, with 14 bases of the junction left unmatched. The CDR3 has 16 amino acids. Germline V gene sequence: CDR1 DFQATT, CDR2 SNEGSKA (reference sequence). This CDR3 reads CSAGNLGEGGYNEQFF. The CDR3 DNA is TGCAGTGCTGGTAATCTGGGGGAGGGAGGATACAATGAGCAGTTCTTC.

The CDR3 here is CAISDSGSGAEQFF. CDR3 bases: TGTGCCATCAGCGATAGCGGGAGTGGTGCTGAGCAGTTCTTC. The chain is built from TRBV10-3 and TRBJ2-1; 9 bases agree with TRBD2. The CDR3 spans 14 residues. V gave up 6 bases and J gave up 9 bases; unmatched junction bases: 9. The germline V gene encodes CDR1 ENHRY and CDR2 SYGVKD.

This clonotype has more than one count but fewer than ten. CDR3 sequence: CASSGWPEGTDTQYF. The CDR3 bases are TGTGCCAGCAGTGGGTGGCCGGAAGGCACAGATACGCAGTATTTT. This rearrangement joins TRBV25-1 to TRBJ2-3; D is undetermined. The CDR3 loop spans 15 amino acids. Germline V lookup: CDR1 MGHDK, CDR2 SYGVNS. Trimming stripped 4 bases from V and 1 base from J, with 12 bases between.

The CDR3 region has the DNA TGCGCCAGCAGCCAAGTGAGGTGGGAAGGGGCTGAAGCTTTCTTT. Encoded protein: CASSQVRWEGAEAFF. The genes are TRBV4-3 and TRBJ1-1; D may be TRBD1 (5 bases). Germline V gives CDR1 LGHNA, CDR2 YSLEER. The V gene lost 1 base and the J gene lost 6 bases, with 15 bases spanning the gap. The CDR3 loop spans 15 amino acids.

V is TRBV5-1 and J is TRBJ1-6; maybe TRBD1 (5 bases). V lost 2 bases, J lost 5 bases, and 11 bases lay in between. Germline loops: CDR1 SGHRS, CDR2 YFSETQ. The CDR3 is 15 residues long. CDR3 nucleotides: TGCGCCAGCAGCTTAAATAGGGGTAATAATTCACCCCTCCACTTT. It specifies CASSLNRGNNSPLHF. The full variable domain, its missing parts supplied by reference TRBV5-1 and TRBJ1-6, is KAGVTQTPRYLIKTRGQQVTLSCSPISGHRSVSWYQQTPGQGLQFLFEYFSETQRNKGNFPGRFSGRQFSNSRSEMNVSTLELGDSALYLCASSLNRGNNSPLHFGNGTRLTVT.

Concerning this clonotype itself: Sequence at one end of the junction differs from germline and may be a read error. This rearrangement joins TRBV15 to TRBJ1-1; D remains unclear. CDR1 is LNHNV, CDR2 YYDKDF, per germline (reference sequence). This CDR3 contains 12 residues. The CDR3, as DNA: TGTGCCACCGGCAGGTCGGTCACTGAAGCTTTCTTT. Its protein product is CATGRSVTEAFF.

This clonotype was seen a handful of times. CDR3 residues: CASRRRGTGRNEQFF. In DNA form, the CDR3 reads TGTGCCAGCAGACGGAGGGGGACAGGGAGGAATGAGCAGTTCTTC. This sequence joins TRBV6-2 or TRBV6-3 and TRBJ2-1; 9 positions match TRBD1. The CDR3 totals 15 residues. Unmatched junction bases numbered 10, after V lost 6 bases and J lost 7 bases. The germline V gene encodes CDR1 MNHEY and CDR2 SVGEGT.

This chain uses TRBV9 with TRBJ2-3, with D perhaps matching TRBD1 or TRBD2 (5 bases each). Germline lookup yields CDR1 SGDLS and CDR2 YYNGEE. The CDR3 contains 16 residues. Trimming removed 0 bases from V and 0 bases from J, with 11 bases in between. CDR3 protein: CASSVGDQPSTDTQYF. CDR3 DNA: TGTGCCAGCAGCGTAGGGGACCAACCCAGCACAGATACGCAGTATTTT.

This clonotype was observed a few times. The rearrangement joins TRBV12-3 or TRBV12-4 to TRBJ1-2; the match to TRBD1 covers 7 bases. Trimming cost V 4 bases and J 4 bases; bases outside gene matches: 9. CDR3 length: 15 residues. CDR3 sequence reads: CASSSEVDRSYGYTF. CDR3 nucleotides: TGTGCCAGCAGTTCTGAAGTGGACAGGTCCTATGGCTACACCTTC.

This clonotype has just a few counts. The rearrangement uses TRBV12-3 or TRBV12-4 and TRBJ1-5; 7 bases fit TRBD1. Unmatched junction bases numbered 5, after V lost 5 bases and J lost 4 bases. The CDR3 is made up of 14 amino acids. CDR3 sequence: CASSGTATNQPQHF. The CDR3 nucleotides are TGTGCCAGCAGTGGGACAGCCACTAATCAGCCCCAGCATTTT.

This clonotype was seen at least ten times. This chain uses TRBV12-3 or TRBV12-4 with TRBJ1-2; D possibly corresponds to TRBD1 (5 bases). V lost 6 bases and J 0 bases, leaving 14 bases between the germline ends. CDR3 length: 15 amino acids. The CDR3 sequence is CASSRTRQTNYGYTF. CDR3 nucleotides: TGTGCCAGCAGCCGTACCCGACAGACTAACTATGGCTACACCTTC.

This clonotype was seen repeatedly, ten times or more. The V gene is TRBV4-2, the J gene TRBJ2-7, with D hard to call. V was clipped by 0 bases and J by 2 bases, with 8 bases between them. The CDR3 length is 14 residues. Germline V lookup: CDR1 LGHNA, CDR2 YNFKEQ. The DNA for the CDR3 is TGTGCCAGCAGCCAAGAAGGTATCGCCTACGAGCAGTACTTC. Translation: CASSQEGIAYEQYF.

Only a few counts were recorded for this clonotype. The chain recombines TRBV12-3 or TRBV12-4 with TRBJ2-5; no firm D call. CDR3 length equals 15 residues. The V gene lost 4 bases and the J gene lost 1 base, with 13 bases spanning the gap. The CDR3 sequence is CASSSNPDFQETQYF. As DNA, the CDR3 is TGTGCCAGCAGTTCGAATCCAGACTTCCAAGAGACCCAGTACTTC.

V and J are TRBV7-3 and TRBJ1-2; D gene unclear. Germline values: CDR1 SGHTA, CDR2 FQGTGA. CDR3 length equals 16 residues. With 7 bases removed from V and 3 bases from J, the gap between germline ends came to 21 bases. DNA for the CDR3: TGTGCCAGCAACTCAATGATAGGGCCTCACCACTATGGCTACACCTTC. Protein sequence: CASNSMIGPHHYGYTF. Variable domain in full (rest from reference TRBV7-3 and TRBJ1-2): GAGVSQTPSNKVTEKGKYVELRCDPISGHTALYWYRQSLGQGPEFLIYFQGTGAADDSGLPNDRFFAVRPEGSVSTLKIQRTERGDSAVYLCASNSMIGPHHYGYTFGSGTRLTVV.

This clonotype was detected a few times. This chain uses TRBV6-2 or TRBV6-3 with TRBJ2-7; the D gene could be TRBD1 or TRBD2 (5 bases each). The CDR3 loop spans 14 amino acids. The V gene lost 3 bases and the J gene lost 6 bases, with 15 bases spanning the gap. Germline CDR1 and CDR2: MNHEY and SVGEGT. CDR3 sequence (DNA): TGTGCCAGCAGTTATATAGGGACGGCGTTCGAGCAGTACTTC. Protein: CASSYIGTAFEQYF.

This rearrangement joins TRBV29-1 to TRBJ2-4, with 7 bases aligning to TRBD1. This CDR3 has 16 amino acids. Germline CDR1 is SQVTM and CDR2 is ANQGSEA. V dropped 6 bases and J dropped 1; count of bases not matched to a gene: 12. The CDR3 DNA follows: TGCAGCGTCCAACAGAGACAGGGCTTGGCCAAAAACATTCAGTACTTC. Protein: CSVQQRQGLAKNIQYF.

This clonotype was detected a few times. J is TRBJ2-3 and V is TRBV30, with unresolved D. V was trimmed by 0 bases and J by 10 bases, leaving 14 bases between them. Germline CDR1 is GTSNPN and CDR2 is SVGIG (reference sequence). CDR3 length: 13 amino acids. CDR3 nucleotides: TGTGCCTGGAGTGTACTTACAGACGCTTCGCAGTATTTT. Translated: CAWSVLTDASQYF.

This clonotype showed up just a few times. CDR3 nucleotide sequence: TGCAGTGCCCTCCCATCGACAGGGTTAAATCAGCCCCAGCATTTT. Its translation is CSALPSTGLNQPQHF. The J gene is TRBJ1-5, the V gene TRBV20-1; 7 bases align to TRBD1. In germline, CDR1 is DFQATT, CDR2 SNEGSKA (reference sequence). With 6 bases clipped from V and 4 bases from J, the junction kept 12 bases outside the gene matches. The CDR3 has 15 amino acids.

V usage is TRBV3-1 and J usage is TRBJ2-7; D is perhaps TRBD2 (5 bases). V was clipped by 1 base and J by 3 bases, with 13 bases between them. The length of the CDR3 is 15 residues. Germline values: CDR1 LGHDT, CDR2 YNNKEL (reference sequence). The CDR3 region is CASSQAGGGFYEQYF. The CDR3 DNA is TGTGCCAGCAGCCAAGCCGGAGGAGGCTTCTACGAGCAGTACTTC.

This clonotype showed up just a few times. The V and J genes are TRBV29-1 and TRBJ1-1; 7 bases agree with TRBD1. The CDR3 is 15 residues long. The germline V gene has CDR1 SQVTM and CDR2 ANQGSEA. Trimming at V came to 4 bases and at J to 4 bases, leaving 12 bases not matched to a gene. CDR3 residues: CSVVGDRTGVTEAFF. CDR3 coding DNA: TGCAGCGTTGTGGGGGACAGAACAGGGGTCACTGAAGCTTTCTTT.

The table lists this clonotype with a few counts. The genes are TRBV12-3 or TRBV12-4 and TRBJ1-4; D is perhaps TRBD1 (6 bases). Trimming left V 7 bases short and J 0 bases short, with 12 bases between. CDR3 length equals 15 residues. The CDR3 spells CASKLRGATNEKLFF. CDR3 coding DNA: TGTGCCAGCAAACTCAGGGGTGCAACTAATGAAAAACTGTTTTTT.

This clonotype was picked up a small number of times. The chain has TRBV4-2 and TRBJ1-1, with D unresolved. CDR3 length: 14 residues. V shed 0 bases and J shed 6 bases, with 11 bases lying between them. The germline CDR1 and CDR2 sequences are LGHNA and YNFKEQ. CDR3 protein: CASSQDLEVPEAFF. The CDR3 DNA follows: TGTGCCAGCAGCCAAGATCTGGAGGTCCCTGAAGCTTTCTTT.

This clonotype was detected ten times or more. This rearrangement joins TRBV5-1 to TRBJ2-1, with a possible D match to TRBD1 (6 bases). The CDR3 extends over 15 amino acids. V gave up 2 bases and J gave up 2 bases, with 11 bases separating them. In germline, CDR1 is SGHRS, CDR2 YFSETQ. The CDR3 bases are TGCGCCAGCAGCTTAAGCAGGGGTACCTACAATGAGCAGTTCTTC. The encoded protein is CASSLSRGTYNEQFF.

The chain joins TRBV12-3 or TRBV12-4 to TRBJ1-2; D remains unclear. The V gene lost 10 bases and the J gene lost 6 bases, with 12 bases spanning the gap. The CDR3 runs to 11 residues. The CDR3 DNA is TGTGCCACCGCCGGGAGGGATGGCTACACCTTC. Translating gives CATAGRDGYTF.

The rearrangement links TRBV20-1 to TRBJ1-2; TRBD1 aligns across 9 bases. Germline CDR1 is DFQATT and CDR2 is SNEGSKA (reference sequence). The CDR3 sequence is 15 residues long. V lost 3 bases to trimming and J lost 3 bases; unmatched junction nucleotides: 8. The CDR3 spells CSARSLGQGDYGYTF. For the CDR3, the DNA is TGCAGTGCTAGGTCCCTGGGACAGGGCGACTATGGCTACACCTTC.

Note on this clonotype: Mismatch with germline at one junction end may stem from a read error. The chain combines TRBV20-1 with TRBJ1-3; no firm D call. Germline assignment: CDR1 DFQATT and CDR2 SNEGSKA (reference sequence). This CDR3 contains 15 residues. The CDR3 is CSARDAGYSGNTIYF. The CDR3 DNA follows: TGCAGCGCTAGAGATGCGGGTTACTCTGGAAACACCATATATTTT.

The chain links TRBV20-1 to TRBJ1-1, with TRBD1 matching 9 bases. CDR1 is DFQATT and CDR2 is SNEGSKA in the germline V gene (reference sequence). This CDR3 has 14 amino acids. With 4 bases clipped from V and 3 bases from J, the junction kept 6 bases outside the gene matches. This CDR3 is CSAKSGTGHTEAFF. The CDR3, as DNA: TGCAGTGCTAAATCCGGGACAGGGCACACTGAAGCTTTCTTT.

In this sample, this clonotype turned up a few times. The gene calls are TRBV6-2 or TRBV6-3 and TRBJ1-5; 7 bases line up with TRBD1. The junction had 9 bases not matched to a gene; V was cut back by 7 bases and J by 3 bases. Germline CDR1 is MNHEY and CDR2 is SVGEGT. The CDR3 has 15 amino acids. The CDR3 coding sequence is TGTGCCAGCACCTTACAGGGGCCATTCAATCAGCCCCAGCATTTT. Protein product: CASTLQGPFNQPQHF.

The V call is TRBV2, the J call TRBJ1-2; unclear D gene. V lost 6 bases and J lost 8, with 13 bases in between. This CDR3 region has 12 residues. Germline V gene lookup returns CDR1 SNHLY and CDR2 FYNNEI. Here the CDR3 reads CASSVAGRGYTF. CDR3 DNA: TGTGCCAGCAGCGTGGCGGGCCGGGGCTACACCTTC.

V usage is TRBV6-4 and J usage is TRBJ2-1, with D maybe TRBD1 (6 bases). This CDR3 is built from 13 residues. V was clipped by 0 bases and J by 10 bases, with 10 bases between them. CDR1 MRHNA and CDR2 SNTAGT come from the germline V gene. The CDR3 reads CASSDSRGGEQFF. CDR3 coding DNA: TGTGCCAGCAGTGACTCTCGTGGGGGCGAGCAGTTCTTC.